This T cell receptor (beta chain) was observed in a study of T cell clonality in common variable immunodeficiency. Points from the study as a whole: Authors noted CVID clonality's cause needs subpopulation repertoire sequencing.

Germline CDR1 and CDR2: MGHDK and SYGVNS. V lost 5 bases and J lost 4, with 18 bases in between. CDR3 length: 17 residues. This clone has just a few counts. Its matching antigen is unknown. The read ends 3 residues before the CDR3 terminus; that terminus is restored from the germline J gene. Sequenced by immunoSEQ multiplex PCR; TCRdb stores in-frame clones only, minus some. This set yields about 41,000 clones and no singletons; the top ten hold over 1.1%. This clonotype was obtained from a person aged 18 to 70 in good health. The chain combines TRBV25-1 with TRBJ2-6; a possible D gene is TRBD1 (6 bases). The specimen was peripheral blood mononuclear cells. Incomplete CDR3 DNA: TGTGCCAGCAGTCCCCGGGACACCCTCTCGGGGGCCAACGTC. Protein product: CASSPRDTLSGANV. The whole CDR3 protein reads CASSPRDTLSGANVLTF.